The sequence of this TCR beta chain was determined in a study of CD4 T cells in relation to SARS-CoV-2 and coronaviruses. Study background: After roughly ten days of antigen culture, PBMC TCR beta CDR3s were sequenced. Study-wide findings and caveats: Compared with monoreactive clones, crossreactive clones showed significantly weaker SARS-CoV-2 expansion.

Concerning this clone: No antigen is known for it.

Method: immunoSEQ multiplex PCR; TCRdb's copy keeps in-frame clones and lacks some. The table records about 36,000 clones, 70% to 85% of them present only once. Germline trimming cut 0 bases from V and 8 bases from J; bases unmatched to any gene: 9. The CDR3 has 18 residues. Germline CDR1 and CDR2: ENHRY and SYGVKD. 9.4 x 10^4 or so naive or memory CD4+ cells were cultured with CEF peptides for approximately 10 days. The sequenced material came from memory CD4+ T cells from PBMCs, cultured in vitro. J is TRBJ2-1 and V is TRBV10-3, with TRBD2 matching 14 bases. The receptor was isolated from an adult with COVID-19. Written as DNA, the CDR3 is TGTGCCATCAGTGAGTCGACGGGACTAGCGGGAGTTGGCTATGAGCAGTTCTTC. The encoded protein is CAISESTGLAGVGYEQFF.